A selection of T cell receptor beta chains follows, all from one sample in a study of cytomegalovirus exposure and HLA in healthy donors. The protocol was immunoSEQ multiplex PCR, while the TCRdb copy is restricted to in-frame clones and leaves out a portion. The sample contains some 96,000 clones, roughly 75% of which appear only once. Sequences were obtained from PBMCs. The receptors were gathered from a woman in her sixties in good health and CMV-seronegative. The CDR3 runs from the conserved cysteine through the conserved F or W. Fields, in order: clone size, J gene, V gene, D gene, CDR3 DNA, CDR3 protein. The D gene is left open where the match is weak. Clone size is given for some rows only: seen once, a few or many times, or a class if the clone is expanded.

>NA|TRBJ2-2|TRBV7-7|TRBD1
TGTGCCAGCAGCTTCGGGACAGCGAACACCGGGGAGCTGTTTTTT
CASSFGTANTGELFF
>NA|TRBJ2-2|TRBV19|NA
TGTGCCAGTAGTATGTATCAGGGGCGCCTTGCCGCCTCGAACACCGGGGAGCTGTTTTTT
CASSMYQGRLAASNTGELFF
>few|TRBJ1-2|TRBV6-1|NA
TGTGCCAGCAGACCCACGGAGGCGGGTGGCTACACCTTC
CASRPTEAGGYTF
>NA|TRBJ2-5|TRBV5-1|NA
TGCGCCAGCAGCCTAGACAGACAGGAGACCCAGTACTTC
CASSLDRQETQYF
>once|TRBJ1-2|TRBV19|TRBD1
TGTGCCAGTGCTCCCACAGGGGCAAGGACCTATGGCTACACCTTC
CASAPTGARTYGYTF
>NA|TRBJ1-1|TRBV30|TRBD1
TGTGCCCGAGGACAGGGAAACACTGAAGCTTTCTTT
CARGQGNTEAFF
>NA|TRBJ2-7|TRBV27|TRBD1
TGTGCCAGCAGTTTCACGACAGGGGGGGTTTACGAGCAGTACTTC
CASSFTTGGVYEQYF
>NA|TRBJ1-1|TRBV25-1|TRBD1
TGTGCCAGCAGTGAATTTGGGGACAGCACTGAAGCTTTCTTT
CASSEFGDSTEAFF
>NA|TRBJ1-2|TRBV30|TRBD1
TGTGCCTGGAGTGTACCGGGACAGGGGAACTATGGCTACACCTTC
CAWSVPGQGNYGYTF
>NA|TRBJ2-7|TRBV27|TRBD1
TGTGCCAGCAGCCACGGGACAGGGGACTACGAGCAGTACTTC
CASSHGTGDYEQYF
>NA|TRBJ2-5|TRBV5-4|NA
TGTGCCAGCAGCTTGGCCGGGCGGAGGGGGAGGGACGAGACCCAGTACTTC
CASSLAGRRGRDETQYF
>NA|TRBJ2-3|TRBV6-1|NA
TGTGCCAGCAATGGAGGGCCAGATACGCAGTATTTT
CASNGGPDTQYF
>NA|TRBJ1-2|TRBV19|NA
TGTGCCAGTAGTATAGGACAGAAGGTCTATGGCTACACCTTC
CASSIGQKVYGYTF
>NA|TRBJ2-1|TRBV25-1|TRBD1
TGTGCCAGCAGTGAATTTAAGGGGGCGTCCTACAATGAGCAGTTCTTC
CASSEFKGASYNEQFF
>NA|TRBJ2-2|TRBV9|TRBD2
TGTGCCAGCAGCGTGGCGCGGGGGGCCCGGACCGGGGAGCTGTTTTTT
CASSVARGARTGELFF
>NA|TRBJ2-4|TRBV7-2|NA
TGTGCCAGCAGCTTTGCAGGGTGGGACATTCAGTACTTC
CASSFAGWDIQYF
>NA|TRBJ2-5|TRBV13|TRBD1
TGTGCCAGCAGCTTAGGGGGACAGCAAGAGACCCAGTACTTC
CASSLGGQQETQYF
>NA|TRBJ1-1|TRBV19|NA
TGTGCCAGTAGTATCAGGGACACCCCCACTGAAGCTTTCTTT
CASSIRDTPTEAFF
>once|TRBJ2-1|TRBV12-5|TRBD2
TGTGCTAGTGGTCCCGGGGTTCGTAGCGGGGGGGTCGATGAGCAGTTCTTC
CASGPGVRSGGVDEQFF
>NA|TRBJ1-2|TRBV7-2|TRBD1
TGTGCCAGCAGCCCGTTTGGGACAGGGGAAGGACGTGGCTACACCTTC
CASSPFGTGEGRGYTF
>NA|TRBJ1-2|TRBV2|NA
TGTGCCAGCAGTGAGGCAGCTAACTATGGCTACACCTTC
CASSEAANYGYTF
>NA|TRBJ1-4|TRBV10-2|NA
TGCGCCAGCCAACGGTGGGGGGGAGGTTCAACTAATGAAAAACTGTTTTTT
CASQRWGGGSTNEKLFF
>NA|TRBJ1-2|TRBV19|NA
TGTGCCAGTAGTCCCCCCACAGGGAACTATGGCTACACCTTC
CASSPPTGNYGYTF
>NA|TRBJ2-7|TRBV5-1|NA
TGCGCCAGCAGCTTGTCGGCGGGCACCTACGAGCAGTACTTC
CASSLSAGTYEQYF
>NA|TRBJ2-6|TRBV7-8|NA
TGTGCCAGCAGCACCGACTTCTCTGGGGCCAACGTCCTGACTTTC
CASSTDFSGANVLTF